This record covers a single T cell receptor (beta chain). Its target is not known. This table comes from immunoSEQ multiplex PCR, and its TCRdb copy is limited to in-frame clones, with some not included. The sample has approximately 120,000 clones, 70% to 90% seen once. This entry is derived from a study of T cell responses to AZD1222 COVID-19 vaccine. The study's findings and limits: With two AZD1222 doses given, Spike-specific TCR breadth and depth both rose.

CDR3 length: 14 amino acids. J lost 7 bases, V lost 7 bases, and 12 bases had no gene match. Germline values: CDR1 SEHNR, CDR2 FQNEAQ (reference sequence). This TCR came from an adult who received the AZD1222 COVID-19 vaccine. The sample in question was peripheral blood, obtained 28 days after the second AZD1222 dose. The genes are TRBV7-9 and TRBJ1-2; 7 bases are a match to TRBD1. The CDR3 sequence is CASTQGGTESGYTF. CDR3 in DNA: TGTGCCAGCACCCAAGGGGGCACGGAAAGTGGCTACACCTTC.